This T cell receptor (beta chain) came from a study of blood T cell repertoires in COVID-19. Study overall: From the United States, Italy and Spain came samples of acute and convalescent COVID-19. T cells, B-cell-depleted T cells, or PBMCs supplied cDNA or gDNA.

In the original workflow: Estimated nucleated cell counts came from reference gene primer amplification. Repertoires were generated with immunoSEQ multiplex PCR, while TCRdb's copy carries only in-frame clones and drops some. Clone size and V and J calls were adopted from that table, with D and trimming inferred from the DNA. The data show about 190,000 clones, roughly 80% seen once. V lost 2 bases and J lost 10, with 12 bases in between. The germline V gene has CDR1 LGHDT and CDR2 YNNKEL (reference sequence). The CDR3 contains 13 residues. This clone was seen more than once but under ten times. The specimen sequenced was peripheral blood. V usage is TRBV3-1 (or the pseudogene TRBV3-2) and J usage is TRBJ2-1, with D maybe TRBD2 (5 bases). The clonotype originates from a woman aged 50 to 65 with acute or convalescent COVID-19. CDR3 sequence (DNA): TGTGCCAGCAGCCAATATACGGGGATGGAGCAGTTCTTC. Protein product: CASSQYTGMEQFF.